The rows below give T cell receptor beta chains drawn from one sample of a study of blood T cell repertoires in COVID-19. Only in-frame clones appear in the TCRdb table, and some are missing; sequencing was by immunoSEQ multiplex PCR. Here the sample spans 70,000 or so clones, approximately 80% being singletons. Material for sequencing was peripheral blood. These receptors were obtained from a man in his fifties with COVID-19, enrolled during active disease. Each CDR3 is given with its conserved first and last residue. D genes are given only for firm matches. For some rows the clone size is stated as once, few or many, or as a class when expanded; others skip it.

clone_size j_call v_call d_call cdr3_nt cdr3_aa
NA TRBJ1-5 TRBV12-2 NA TGTGCAAGTCGCTTAGACCGGGACAGGGGCCGTAATCAGCCCCAGCATTTT CASRLDRDRGRNQPQHF
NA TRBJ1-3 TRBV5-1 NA TGCGCCAGCAGCCCGGATAAGGACTTTTCCCCTCAGGGAAACACCATATATTTT CASSPDKDFSPQGNTIYF
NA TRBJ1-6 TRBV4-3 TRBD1 TGCGCCAGCAGCCAACCGAGACAGGGTGCGAATTCACCCCTCCACTTT CASSQPRQGANSPLHF
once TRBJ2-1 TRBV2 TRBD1 TGTGCCAGCAGCCCGAATGGGAGGACAGGGAATGAGCAGTTCTTC CASSPNGRTGNEQFF
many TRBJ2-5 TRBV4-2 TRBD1 TGTGCCAGCAGCCCCCGGGGACAGCTGTACGGGGAGACCCAGTACTTC CASSPRGQLYGETQYF
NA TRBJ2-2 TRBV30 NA TGTGCCTGGACCGAGGGAAGGGAAATAGAGGCCGGGGAGCTGTTTTTT CAWTEGREIEAGELFF
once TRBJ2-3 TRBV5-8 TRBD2 TGTGCCAGCAGCTTGGGGGAGACTAGCGGGAGAAATACGCAGTATTTT CASSLGETSGRNTQYF
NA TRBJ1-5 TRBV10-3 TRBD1 TGTGCCATCAGTGAGGTAGGGGACAGACAGCCCCAGCATTTT CAISEVGDRQPQHF
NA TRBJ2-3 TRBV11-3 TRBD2 TGTGCCAGCAGCTTAGGACTAGCGACTATAGGAGATACGCAGTATTTT CASSLGLATIGDTQYF
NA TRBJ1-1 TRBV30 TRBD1 TGTGCCTGGATGCGCTACACAGGGGCGGCTGAAGCTTTCTTT CAWMRYTGAAEAFF
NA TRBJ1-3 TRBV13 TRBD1 TGTGCCAGCAGCTTCCGCGACAGGGTATTGGGTGGAAACACCATATATTTT CASSFRDRVLGGNTIYF
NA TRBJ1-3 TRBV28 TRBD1 TGTGCCAGCCGTACAGGGGGATTAGGAAACACCATATATTTT CASRTGGLGNTIYF
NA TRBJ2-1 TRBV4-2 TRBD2 TGTGCCAGCAGCCCCGGACTAGCCGATTACAATGAGCAGTTCTTC CASSPGLADYNEQFF
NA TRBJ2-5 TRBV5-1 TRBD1 TGCGCCAGCAGCTTGGGGACAGGGATGGAGACCCAGTACTTC CASSLGTGMETQYF
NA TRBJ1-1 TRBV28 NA TGTGCCAGCAGTCCCTCTCGGGATCTTAAAGCTTTCTTT CASSPSRDLKAFF
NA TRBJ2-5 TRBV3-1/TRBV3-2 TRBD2 TGTGCCAGCAGCCGGCTAGCGGGCCAAGAGACCCAGTACTTC CASSRLAGQETQYF